Below, 25 T cell receptor beta chains from the same sample are listed, as sequenced in a study of cytomegalovirus exposure and HLA in healthy donors. PCR employed 60 Vbeta and 13 Jbeta primers. Clones were sequenced by immunoSEQ multiplex PCR, and TCRdb holds only the in-frame ones, with some missing. The data contain 70,000 to 95,000 clones, roughly 58% of them singletons. The specimen was PBMCs. These receptors were collected from a woman aged 25 to 39 in good health and CMV-seropositive.

This chain joins TRBV5-4 and TRBJ2-7; 8 bases align to TRBD2. J lost 2 bases, V lost 0 bases, and 1 base had no gene match. Germline V CDR1 and CDR2: SGHNT, YYREEE (reference sequence). The CDR3 runs to 14 residues. The DNA of the CDR3 is TGTGCCAGCAGCTTGGACGGGGGGGCCTACGAGCAGTACTTC. Its protein is CASSLDGGAYEQYF.

This clone was seen more than once but under ten times. This sequence joins TRBV5-1 and TRBJ1-5; D unclear. CDR1 and CDR2 from the germline V gene are SGHRS and YFSETQ. V was cut by 7 bases and J by 6 bases, with 14 bases left in between. CDR3 size: 13 residues. The CDR3 DNA follows: TGCGCCAGCTCCACCCGGGAGGGTCAGCCCCAGCATTTT. Its protein product is CASSTREGQPQHF. Using reference TRBV5-1 and TRBJ1-5 for the parts outside the CDR3, the full variable domain is KAGVTQTPRYLIKTRGQQVTLSCSPISGHRSVSWYQQTPGQGLQFLFEYFSETQRNKGNFPGRFSGRQFSNSRSEMNVSTLELGDSALYLCASSTREGQPQHFGDGTRLSIL.

CDR3 loop: CSGPGRGAFF. The CDR3 DNA is TGCAGCGGCCCGGGCCGAGGGGCTTTCTTT. The chain joins TRBV29-1 to TRBJ1-1; D is uncertain. The germline gives CDR1 SQVTM, CDR2 ANQGSEA. Deletions cut 7 bases from V and 11 bases from J, with 14 bases between. This CDR3 spans 10 amino acids.

This chain joins TRBV28 and TRBJ2-1; 11 nucleotides match TRBD2. Trimming at V came to 5 bases and at J to 10 bases, leaving 10 bases not matched to a gene. The CDR3 spans 15 residues. Germline CDR1 MDHEN, CDR2 SYDVKM. The CDR3 spells CASSSSGGAKGEQFF. DNA of the CDR3: TGTGCCAGCAGTAGTAGCGGGGGGGCCAAGGGCGAGCAGTTCTTC.

The V call is TRBV25-1, the J call TRBJ1-6; 7 bases match TRBD1. The CDR3 has 16 residues. Per the germline V gene, CDR1 is MGHDK and CDR2 is SYGVNS. Trimming at V came to 5 bases and at J to 7 bases, leaving 11 bases not matched to a gene. CDR3: CASSKRTGTQNSPLHF. CDR3 nucleotide sequence: TGTGCCAGCAGTAAACGGACAGGAACCCAAAATTCACCCCTCCACTTT.

The CDR3 DNA follows: TGTGCCAGCAGTGAACTTCCCACCGGGGAGCTGTTTTTT. Translation: CASSELPTGELFF. The gene calls are TRBV6-1 and TRBJ2-2; D is undetermined. The CDR3 totals 13 residues. V lost 2 bases to trimming and J lost 4 bases, with 5 bases between them. Germline V CDR1 and CDR2: MNHNS, SASEGT.

In nucleotides, the CDR3 is TGTGCCAGCAGCCAGGGACAGGGTAGTGAAGCTTTCTTT. This translates into CASSQGQGSEAFF. The chain joins TRBV6-5 to TRBJ1-1, with 9 bases identical to TRBD1. Germline CDR1 MNHEY, CDR2 SVGAGI. The V and J ends lost 6 bases and 7 bases, in that order; junction bases with no gene match: 6. The CDR3 length is 13 residues.

The chain carries TRBV5-1 and TRBJ2-2; possible D gene TRBD2, 5 bases. Germline loops: CDR1 SGHRS, CDR2 YFSETQ. This CDR3 is built from 13 residues. With 0 bases removed from V and 7 bases from J, the gap between germline ends came to 7 bases. CDR3 DNA: TGCGCCAGCAGCTTGGGAGGGAGCGGGGAGCTGTTTTTT. Translating it yields CASSLGGSGELFF. The entire variable domain, with the rest obtained from reference TRBV5-1 and TRBJ2-2, is as follows: KAGVTQTPRYLIKTRGQQVTLSCSPISGHRSVSWYQQTPGQGLQFLFEYFSETQRNKGNFPGRFSGRQFSNSRSEMNVSTLELGDSALYLCASSLGGSGELFFGEGSRLTVL.

The chain carries TRBV28 and TRBJ2-3, with 7 bases matching TRBD2. The length of the CDR3 is 12 residues. CDR1 and CDR2 (germline): MDHEN, SYDVKM. V lost 6 bases and J lost 5; bases outside the gene matches: 2. CDR3 residues: CASRGGKDTQYF. As DNA, the CDR3 is TGTGCCAGCAGGGGGGGGAAAGATACGCAGTATTTT.

The chain combines TRBV19 with TRBJ1-2; D is unclear. CDR1 is LNHDA and CDR2 is SQIVND in the germline V gene (reference sequence). The ends were cut back, 4 bases at V and 1 base at J, with 10 bases in the middle. This CDR3 spans 14 amino acids. The CDR3 sequence is CASSRIEVNYGYTF. The CDR3, as DNA: TGTGCCAGTAGTAGAATAGAGGTTAACTATGGCTACACCTTC.

The V gene is TRBV6-5, the J gene TRBJ1-2; D is undetermined. V gave up 8 bases and J gave up 2 bases, with 12 bases separating them. Germline V gene lookup returns CDR1 MNHEY and CDR2 SVGAGI. The CDR3 has 13 amino acids. The CDR3 coding sequence is TGTGCCAGCCGCATGGGAGGCAACTATGGCTACACCTTC. Translated: CASRMGGNYGYTF.

This clone appeared a few times. CDR3 nucleotide sequence: TGCGCCAGCAGCATACTCAGGACAGTCCGTATGATGGACACTGAAGCTTTCTTT. Translation gives CASSILRTVRMMDTEAFF. The rearrangement links TRBV4-1 to TRBJ1-1; tentative D call: TRBD1 (6 bases). Per germline, CDR1 MGHRA and CDR2 YSYEKL. This CDR3 has 18 residues. Trimming stripped 5 bases from V and 3 bases from J, with 25 bases between.

This clone occurred a few times. The chain has TRBV7-2 and TRBJ2-1, with a possible D match to TRBD2 (5 bases). The length of the CDR3 is 13 residues. Trimming took 5 bases from V and 9 from J, leaving 14 bases between them. The germline V gene has CDR1 SGHTA and CDR2 FQGNSA. The CDR3: CASSGLRVLEQFF. The CDR3 DNA reads as TGTGCCAGCAGCGGCCTGCGGGTCCTTGAGCAGTTCTTC.

The gene calls are TRBV28 and TRBJ1-4, with D possibly matching TRBD1 (5 bases). This CDR3 region has 15 residues. From germline, CDR1 is MDHEN and CDR2 SYDVKM. Trimming left V 2 bases short and J 7 bases short, with 14 bases between. The CDR3: CASSLGGWRGEKLFF. The CDR3 DNA is TGTGCCAGCAGTTTAGGCGGGTGGAGGGGTGAAAAACTGTTTTTT. The variable domain in full, completed from reference TRBV28 and TRBJ1-4, reads DVKVTQSSRYLVKRTGEKVFLECVQDMDHENMFWYRQDPGLGLRLIYFSYDVKMKEKGDIPEGYSVSREKKERFSLILESASTNQTSMYLCASSLGGWRGEKLFFGSGTQLSVL.

The chain recombines TRBV5-1 with TRBJ2-5; TRBD1 matches at 7 bases. The J call may be wrong; the DNA end is better matched by TRBJ2-7. CDR3 length: 15 amino acids. Germline CDR1 and CDR2: SGHRS and YFSETQ. CDR3 bases: TGCGCCAGCAGCTTGGAGGCAGGGGGATCCTACGAGCAGTACTTC. This sequence encodes CASSLEAGGSYEQYF.

The chain uses TRBV18 and TRBJ2-7, with 10 bases identical to TRBD2. CDR3 length: 15 residues. V lost 1 base, J lost 6 bases, and 6 bases stayed unmatched. Germline loops: CDR1 KGHSH, CDR2 LQKENI. CDR3 in amino acids: CASSPRAGGETEQYF. Written as DNA, the CDR3 is TGTGCCAGCTCACCACGAGCGGGGGGGGAAACCGAGCAGTACTTC.

The chain is built from TRBV2 and TRBJ2-7; 11 bases match TRBD2. Germline V gene lookup returns CDR1 SNHLY and CDR2 FYNNEI. The CDR3 is 13 residues long. The junction had 6 bases not matched to a gene; V was cut back by 10 bases and J by 4 bases. Written as DNA, the CDR3 is TGTGCCAACGCCGGGACTAGCGGATACGAGCAGTACTTC. Its translation is CANAGTSGYEQYF. Variable domain in full (rest from reference TRBV2 and TRBJ2-7): EPEVTQTPSHQVTQMGQEVILRCVPISNHLYFYWYRQILGQKVEFLVSFYNNEISEKSEIFDDQFSVERPDGSNFTLKIRSTKLEDSAMYFCANAGTSGYEQYFGPGTRLTVT.

J is TRBJ1-2 and V is TRBV19; the D gene is possibly TRBD1 (5 bases). V was pared by 4 bases and J by 8 bases, with 20 bases between. Germline values: CDR1 LNHDA, CDR2 SQIVND (reference sequence). CDR3 length: 15 residues. Here the CDR3 DNA reads TGTGCCAGTAGTAACGACCCAGGGAGGAAGGTGGGCTACACCTTC. It codes for CASSNDPGRKVGYTF.

The CDR3 region has the DNA TGTGCCAGCAGCCCGGCGGGGGGGCCCGGGAATGAGCAGTTCTTC. Translating gives CASSPAGGPGNEQFF. The chain uses TRBV27 and TRBJ2-1, with TRBD2 identical over 9 bases. The CDR3 has 15 amino acids. CDR1 and CDR2 (germline): MNHEY, SMNVEV (reference sequence). V shed 6 bases, J shed 7 bases, and the junction held 10 bases outside the gene matches.

The rearrangement uses TRBV10-3 and TRBJ1-5; D is ambiguous. Germline V lookup: CDR1 ENHRY, CDR2 SYGVKD. The V end was cut by 6 bases, the J end by 3 bases, with 9 bases between. This CDR3 is built from 13 residues. CDR3 DNA sequence: TGTGCCATCAGGATGGGCGACAATCAGCCCCAGCATTTT. Protein sequence: CAIRMGDNQPQHF.

CDR3 loop: CASSSRRTGTGYGDSGNTIYF. CDR3 DNA: TGTGCCAGCAGCTCCAGGCGCACCGGGACAGGGTATGGGGACTCTGGAAACACCATATATTTT. The chain uses TRBV7-6 and TRBJ1-3; 9 nucleotides align to TRBD1. This CDR3 spans 21 amino acids. The germline V gene has CDR1 SGHVS and CDR2 FNYEAQ. V lost 4 bases to trimming and J lost 0 bases; unmatched junction nucleotides: 19.

The V call is TRBV11-3, the J call TRBJ2-7; 10 bases map to TRBD1. This CDR3 contains 15 residues. With 0 bases clipped from V and 4 bases from J, the junction kept 3 bases outside the gene matches. CDR1 is SGHNT, CDR2 YENEEA, per germline. CDR3 sequence: CASSLDGTGVYEQYF. In nucleotides, the CDR3 is TGTGCCAGCAGCTTAGATGGGACAGGGGTATACGAGCAGTACTTC.

The chain links TRBV5-1 to TRBJ1-6, with D unresolved. V gave up 4 bases and J gave up 7 bases, with 3 bases separating them. The CDR3 loop spans 11 amino acids. Germline loops: CDR1 SGHRS, CDR2 YFSETQ. This chain's CDR3 is CASSQNSPLHF. In DNA form, the CDR3 reads TGCGCCAGCAGCCAAAATTCACCCCTCCACTTT. Looking up the rest from reference TRBV5-1 and TRBJ1-6 gives the full variable domain: KAGVTQTPRYLIKTRGQQVTLSCSPISGHRSVSWYQQTPGQGLQFLFEYFSETQRNKGNFPGRFSGRQFSNSRSEMNVSTLELGDSALYLCASSQNSPLHFGNGTRLTVT.

This chain joins TRBV30 and TRBJ1-1; TRBD1 agrees at 8 bases. This CDR3 is built from 13 residues. Germline lookup yields CDR1 GTSNPN and CDR2 SVGIG (reference sequence). J was trimmed by 11 bases and V by 0 bases; bases with no gene match: 8. The CDR3, as DNA: TGTGCCTGGAGTGTCATCAGGGGGCAAGCTGCTTTCTTT. Amino acid sequence: CAWSVIRGQAAFF.

This chain uses TRBV9 with TRBJ2-1; D gene uncertain. Per the germline V gene, CDR1 is SGDLS and CDR2 is YYNGEE. The CDR3 loop spans 14 amino acids. V was shortened by 2 bases and J by 6 bases, with 12 bases between the two germline ends. CDR3 loop: CASSVGPTRNEQFF. In DNA form, the CDR3 reads TGTGCCAGCAGCGTCGGTCCGACTCGCAATGAGCAGTTCTTC.